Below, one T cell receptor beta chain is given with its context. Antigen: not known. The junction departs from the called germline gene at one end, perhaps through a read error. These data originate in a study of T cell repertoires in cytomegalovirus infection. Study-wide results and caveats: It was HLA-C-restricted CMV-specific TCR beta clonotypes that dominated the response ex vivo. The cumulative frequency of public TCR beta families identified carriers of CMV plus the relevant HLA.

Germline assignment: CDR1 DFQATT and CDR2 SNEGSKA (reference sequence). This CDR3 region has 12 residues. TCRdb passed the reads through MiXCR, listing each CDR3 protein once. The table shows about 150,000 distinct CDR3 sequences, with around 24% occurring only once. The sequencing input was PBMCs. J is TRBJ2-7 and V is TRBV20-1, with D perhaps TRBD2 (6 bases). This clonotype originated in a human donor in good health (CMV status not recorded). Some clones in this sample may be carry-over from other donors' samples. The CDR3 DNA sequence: TGCAGTGCTAGTTTCCGGGGACTGGGTGACTTCTTC. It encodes CSASFRGLGDFF.